Described below is a single T cell receptor (beta chain) sequence and its context. A read error may produce the germline difference seen at one junction end. The data stem from a study of T cells in Graves' hyperthyroidism and ophthalmopathy. RNA transcripts provided the source from which TCR beta CDR3 regions were amplified. Researchers ran a first-round RT-PCR on the TCR CDR3 using the HTBI primer set. TCRdb re-analysed the multiplex PCR reads in MiXCR, keeping a single row per CDR3 protein. Of about 570,000 distinct CDR3 sequences in the sample, under 60% were seen once. CDR3 length: 15 residues. Germline V CDR1 and CDR2: SGHTA, FQGNSA.

This clonotype was obtained from an adult woman with Graves' disease, either hyperthyroidism or ophthalmopathy (not recorded which). The chain carries TRBV7-2 and TRBJ1-2, with TRBD1 identical over 7 bases. The sample was peripheral blood or thyroid tissue (not recorded which). This CDR3 is CVSSLVVTGRYGYTF. CDR3 DNA: TGTGTCAGCAGCTTAGTAGTGACAGGGCGCTATGGCTACACCTTC.